One TCR beta chain is described in this entry. Its antigen remains unidentified. Primed by a sample-barcoded 5' primer and a J-beta primer mix, a second PCR proceeded for about 6 to 12 cycles. TCRdb itself ran the 5' RACE reads through MiXCR, one entry per CDR3 protein. The top ten hold over 10% of the sample, which has approximately 800,000 distinct CDR3 sequences, about 36% seen once. CDR1 SGHRS and CDR2 YFSETQ come from the germline V gene. The V gene lost 1 base and the J gene lost 0 bases, with 13 bases spanning the gap. The CDR3 is 16 amino acids. This sample was taken from a study of blood T cells in healthy people across ages. Study overall: There was about one barcoded beta molecule captured by template switching per two T cells.

Whole-study findings and limits: Total diversity from one million sequenced T cells was likely underestimated. Long-lived donors exceeded aged donors in naive CD4+ cells and diversity.

The study recruited healthy Caucasian donors from Russia who were aged about 6 to 95. Sequencing was done on a sample of blood. This receptor was obtained from a man aged 18 to 30 in good health. V usage is TRBV5-1 and J usage is TRBJ1-1; no clear D. The CDR3 DNA reads TGCGCCAGCAGCTTGTACGGGTCAGGAATGAACACTGAAGCTTTCTTT. Amino acid sequence: CASSLYGSGMNTEAFF. The full variable domain, with the rest looked up from reference TRBV5-1 and TRBJ1-1, is KAGVTQTPRYLIKTRGQQVTLSCSPISGHRSVSWYQQTPGQGLQFLFEYFSETQRNKGNFPGRFSGRQFSNSRSEMNVSTLELGDSALYLCASSLYGSGMNTEAFFGQGTRLTVV.